This TCR beta chain was sequenced for a study of blood T cell repertoires in COVID-19. Background on the study: The United States, Italy and Spain were the sources of the acute and convalescent COVID-19 samples. In each case, the material was cDNA or gDNA derived from T cells, B-cell-depleted T cells, or PBMCs.

The CDR3 has 15 amino acids. Germline CDR1 is MNHNS and CDR2 is SASEGT. V shed 2 bases and J 4 bases; nucleotides not matched to a gene: 1. Libraries were prepared by immunoSEQ multiplex PCR; TCRdb keeps only in-frame clonotypes and omits some of them. Counted here are about 6,200 clones, roughly four fifths occurring once; the ten biggest clones make up around 16%. The sequencing sample was made of peripheral blood. The chain couples TRBV6-1 to TRBJ2-3; the match to TRBD2 covers 12 bases. The receptor's source is a man aged 55 to 70 with acute or convalescent COVID-19. As DNA, the CDR3 is TGTGCCAGCAGTGAACTAGCGGGGGGGCCAGATACGCAGTATTTT. Residues: CASSELAGGPDTQYF.